This TCR beta chain was documented in a study of blood T cell repertoires in COVID-19. On the study more broadly: Samples taken during acute and convalescent COVID-19 were collected in the United States, Italy and Spain. The analysed material was cDNA or gDNA that came from T cells, B-cell-depleted T cells, or PBMCs.

As handled by the study authors: Estimated nucleated cell counts came from reference gene primer amplification. Assay: immunoSEQ multiplex PCR; the TCRdb copy retains only in-frame clones and omits some. V, J and clone size are taken as reported in that table, and D and trimming were inferred from the DNA itself. This sample carries approximately 30,000 clones, around 90% of them seen once, and the ten largest clones take approximately 15%. This clone has a single count. V lost 6 bases and J lost 4; bases outside the gene matches: 6. The germline CDR1 and CDR2 sequences are LGHDT and YNNKEL (reference sequence). CDR3 length: 14 amino acids.

The specimen sequenced was peripheral blood. The chain couples TRBV3-1 (or the pseudogene TRBV3-2) to TRBJ1-1; 9 positions agree with TRBD1. The clonotype originates from a human donor with active COVID-19. The donor label of this sample is uncertain. DNA for the CDR3: TGTGCCAGCAGGGAACAGGGGGCGAGCACTGAAGCTTTCTTT. Residues: CASREQGASTEAFF.